This T cell receptor (beta chain) emerged from a study of blood T cells in healthy people across ages. The second PCR ran about 6 to 11 cycles with a sample-barcoded 5' primer and J-beta primers. In TCRdb, the 5' RACE reads were re-called with MiXCR into one record per CDR3 protein. The table has under 2 million distinct CDR3 sequences, about 35% seen once. The source is a woman in her twenties or thirties in good health. The specimen was blood.

In nucleotides, the CDR3 is TGCGCCAGCAGCTTGAGGGCGCCCACAGATACGCAGTATTTT. As protein: CASSLRAPTDTQYF. The chain links TRBV5-1 to TRBJ2-3; the D is unclear. Looked up from germline, CDR1 is SGHRS and CDR2 is YFSETQ. V gave up 1 base and J gave up 2 bases, with 8 bases separating them. There are 14 residues in the CDR3.